The 8 T cell receptor beta chains reported below all come from one sample, sequenced in a study of blood T cell repertoires in COVID-19. Clones were read by immunoSEQ multiplex PCR, and TCRdb kept only the in-frame ones, dropping some. The table includes 150,000 or so clones, approximately 78% detected once. What was sequenced was peripheral blood. The origin of the receptors is a human donor with acute or convalescent COVID-19. The donor label of this sample is uncertain.

CDR3 sequence: CASSLGTVGETQYF. CDR3 DNA: TGCGCCAGCAGCTTGGGGACTGTGGGGGAGACCCAGTACTTC. V gene TRBV5-1 combines with J gene TRBJ2-5; TRBD2 might be the D (5 bases). This CDR3 is built from 14 residues. The V and J ends lost 0 bases and 5 bases respectively, with 11 bases between them. Germline-derived CDR1 and CDR2 are SGHRS and YFSETQ.

The genes are TRBV11-2 and TRBJ2-7, with 7 bases aligning to TRBD2. Per germline, CDR1 SGHAT and CDR2 FQNNGV. J was trimmed by 0 bases and V by 5 bases; bases with no gene match: 7. This CDR3 contains 15 residues. CDR3 region: CASSLLGGSSYEQYF. In DNA, the CDR3 is TGTGCCAGCAGCCTTTTGGGAGGGAGCTCCTACGAGCAGTACTTC.

The genes are TRBV6-5 and TRBJ2-1, with 7 bases that match TRBD1. Trimming removed 6 bases from V and 8 bases from J; junction bases left unmatched: 7. The CDR3 has 13 amino acids. Germline loops: CDR1 MNHEY, CDR2 SVGAGI. The CDR3 region is CASRETGYDEQFF. Written as DNA, the CDR3 is TGTGCCAGCAGAGAGACAGGGTACGATGAGCAGTTCTTC.

This clone was recorded only once. The chain recombines TRBV14 with TRBJ1-2; 7 nucleotides align to TRBD1. The trim removed 0 bases at V and 7 bases at J, leaving 2 bases unmatched. The CDR3 is 13 amino acids. Germline V gene data show CDR1 as SGHDN and CDR2 as FVKESK. CDR3 sequence: CASSQDPGGGYTF. The CDR3 nucleotides are TGTGCCAGCAGCCAAGATCCAGGGGGTGGCTACACCTTC.

The chain combines TRBV5-6 with TRBJ2-5, with D unclear. Germline V gives CDR1 SGHDT, CDR2 YYEEEE. V lost 4 bases, J lost 5 bases, and 15 bases lay in between. CDR3 length: 14 amino acids. The CDR3 DNA is TGTGCCAGCAGCGGTAGACGGAGCGAGGAGACCCAGTACTTC. Protein: CASSGRRSEETQYF.

This chain links TRBV3-1 (or the pseudogene TRBV3-2) with TRBJ1-2, with D possibly being TRBD1 (5 bases). Between the trimmed V and J ends, which lost 0 bases and 7 bases, there was a span of 12 bases. Germline V gene sequence: CDR1 LGHDT, CDR2 YNNKEL (reference sequence). The CDR3 runs to 14 residues. The DNA for the CDR3 is TGTGCCAGCAGCCAAGATCGGGGGGTGGGTGGCTACACCTTC. Translating it yields CASSQDRGVGGYTF.

The rearrangement links TRBV3-1 (or the pseudogene TRBV3-2) to TRBJ2-5; possible D gene TRBD2, 7 bases. Per the germline V gene, CDR1 is LGHDT and CDR2 is YNNKEL (reference sequence). V lost 5 bases, J lost 1 base, and 11 bases lay in between. The CDR3 covers 14 residues. CDR3 amino acids: CASSLRGGQETQYF. Written as DNA, the CDR3 is TGTGCCAGCAGCTTGAGGGGGGGCCAAGAGACCCAGTACTTC.

This clone showed up just a few times. CDR3 amino acids: CASSTREYGYTF. CDR3 DNA sequence: TGTGCCAGCAGCACACGGGAGTATGGCTACACCTTC. The genes are TRBV3-1 (or the pseudogene TRBV3-2) and TRBJ1-2; unclear D gene. Germline V gene data show CDR1 as LGHDT and CDR2 as YNNKEL (reference sequence). This CDR3 is 12 amino acids long. The ends were cut back, 5 bases at V and 5 bases at J, with 9 bases in the middle.